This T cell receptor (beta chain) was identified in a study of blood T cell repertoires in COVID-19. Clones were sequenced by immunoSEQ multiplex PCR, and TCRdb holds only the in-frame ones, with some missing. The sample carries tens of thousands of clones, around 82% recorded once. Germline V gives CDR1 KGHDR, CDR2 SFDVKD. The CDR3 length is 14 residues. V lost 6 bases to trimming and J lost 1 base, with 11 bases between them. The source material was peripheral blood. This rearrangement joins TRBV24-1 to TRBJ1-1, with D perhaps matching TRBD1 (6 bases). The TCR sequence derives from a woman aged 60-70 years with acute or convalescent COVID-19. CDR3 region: CATSQGPPNTEAFF. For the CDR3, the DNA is TGTGCCACCAGTCAGGGGCCCCCGAACACTGAAGCTTTCTTT.